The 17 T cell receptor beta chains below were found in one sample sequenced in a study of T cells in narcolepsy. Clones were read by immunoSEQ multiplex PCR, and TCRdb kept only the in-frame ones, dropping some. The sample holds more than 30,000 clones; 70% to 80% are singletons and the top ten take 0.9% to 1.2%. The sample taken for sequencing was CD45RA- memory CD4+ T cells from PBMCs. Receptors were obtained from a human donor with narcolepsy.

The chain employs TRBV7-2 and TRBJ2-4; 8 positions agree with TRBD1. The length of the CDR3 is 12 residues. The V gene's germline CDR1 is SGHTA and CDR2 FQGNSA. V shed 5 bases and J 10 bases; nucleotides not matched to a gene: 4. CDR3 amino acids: CASSADRGIQYF. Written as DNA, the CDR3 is TGTGCCAGCAGCGCCGACAGGGGTATTCAGTACTTC. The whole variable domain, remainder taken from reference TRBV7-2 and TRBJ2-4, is GAGVSQSPSNKVTEKGKDVELRCDPISGHTALYWYRQSLGQGLEFLIYFQGNSAPDKSGLPSDRFSAERTGGSVSTLTIQRTQQEDSAVYLCASSADRGIQYFGAGTRLSVL.

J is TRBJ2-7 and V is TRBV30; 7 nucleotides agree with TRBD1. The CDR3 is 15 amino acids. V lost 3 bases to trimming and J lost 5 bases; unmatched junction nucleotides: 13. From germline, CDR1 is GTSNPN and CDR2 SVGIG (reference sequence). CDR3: CAWSRRGQGSHEQYF. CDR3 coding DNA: TGTGCCTGGAGCCGTAGGGGGCAGGGTTCTCACGAGCAGTACTTC.

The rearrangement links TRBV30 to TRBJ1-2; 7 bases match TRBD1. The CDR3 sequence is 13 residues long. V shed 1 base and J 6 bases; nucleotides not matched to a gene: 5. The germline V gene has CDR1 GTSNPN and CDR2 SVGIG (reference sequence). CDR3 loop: CAWSAEGAHGYTF. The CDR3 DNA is TGTGCCTGGAGTGCCGAGGGGGCCCATGGCTACACCTTC.

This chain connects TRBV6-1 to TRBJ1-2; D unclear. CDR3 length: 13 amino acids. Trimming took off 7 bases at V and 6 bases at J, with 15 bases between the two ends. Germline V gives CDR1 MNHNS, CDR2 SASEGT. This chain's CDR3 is CASTGRASNGYTF. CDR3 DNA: TGTGCCAGCACCGGACGGGCTAGCAATGGCTACACCTTC.

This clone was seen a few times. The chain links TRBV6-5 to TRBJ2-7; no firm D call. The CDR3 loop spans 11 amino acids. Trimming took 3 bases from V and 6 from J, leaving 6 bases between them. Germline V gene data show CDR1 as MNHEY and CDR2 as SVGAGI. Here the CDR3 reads CASSYSSEQYF. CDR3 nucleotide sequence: TGTGCCAGCAGTTATAGCAGCGAGCAGTACTTC.

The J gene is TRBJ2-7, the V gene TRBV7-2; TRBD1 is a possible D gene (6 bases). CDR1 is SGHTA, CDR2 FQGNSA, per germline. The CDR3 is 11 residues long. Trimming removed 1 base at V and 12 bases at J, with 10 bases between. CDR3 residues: CASSLGQGLYF. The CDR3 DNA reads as TGTGCCAGCAGCTTAGGGCAGGGGTTGTACTTC.

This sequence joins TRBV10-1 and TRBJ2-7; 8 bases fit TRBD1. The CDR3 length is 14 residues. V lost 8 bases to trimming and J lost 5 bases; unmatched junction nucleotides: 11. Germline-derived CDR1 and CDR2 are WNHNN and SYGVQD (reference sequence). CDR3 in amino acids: CASAVGQVLDEQYF. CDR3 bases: TGCGCCAGCGCTGTGGGACAGGTACTCGACGAGCAGTACTTC.

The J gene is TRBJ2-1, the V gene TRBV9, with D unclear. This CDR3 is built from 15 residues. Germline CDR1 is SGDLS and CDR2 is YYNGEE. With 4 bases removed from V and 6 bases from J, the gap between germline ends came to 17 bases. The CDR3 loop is CASSSGTISGNEQFF. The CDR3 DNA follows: TGTGCCAGCAGCTCTGGAACGATCTCGGGCAATGAGCAGTTCTTC.

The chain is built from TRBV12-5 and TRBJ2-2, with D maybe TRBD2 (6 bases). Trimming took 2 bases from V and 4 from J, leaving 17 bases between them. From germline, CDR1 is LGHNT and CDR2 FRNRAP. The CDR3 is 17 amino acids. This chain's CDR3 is CASGLPTLYSGTGELFF. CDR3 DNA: TGTGCTAGTGGTTTGCCTACGCTGTATAGCGGCACCGGGGAGCTGTTTTTT. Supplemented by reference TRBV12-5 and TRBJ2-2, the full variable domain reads DARVTQTPRHKVTEMGQEVTMRCQPILGHNTVFWYRQTMMQGLELLAYFRNRAPLDDSGMPKDRFSAEMPDATLATLKIQPSEPRDSAVYFCASGLPTLYSGTGELFFGEGSRLTVL.

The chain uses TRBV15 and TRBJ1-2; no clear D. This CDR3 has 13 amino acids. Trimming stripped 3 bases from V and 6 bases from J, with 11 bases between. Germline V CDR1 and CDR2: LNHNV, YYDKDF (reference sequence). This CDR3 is CATSRGMLDGYTF. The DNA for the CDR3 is TGTGCCACCAGCAGGGGGATGCTCGATGGCTACACCTTC.

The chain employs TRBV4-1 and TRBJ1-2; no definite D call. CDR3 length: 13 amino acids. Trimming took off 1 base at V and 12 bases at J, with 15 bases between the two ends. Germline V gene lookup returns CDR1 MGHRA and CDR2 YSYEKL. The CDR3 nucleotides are TGCGCCAGCAGCCAAGTGGGCCTGGGAGGGCACACCTTC. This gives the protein CASSQVGLGGHTF.

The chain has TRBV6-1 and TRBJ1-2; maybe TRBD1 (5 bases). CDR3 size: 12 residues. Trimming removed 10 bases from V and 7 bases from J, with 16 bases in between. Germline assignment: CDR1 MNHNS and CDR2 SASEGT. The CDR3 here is CATRYRGLGYTF. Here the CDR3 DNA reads TGTGCCACCAGATATCGGGGACTTGGCTACACCTTC.

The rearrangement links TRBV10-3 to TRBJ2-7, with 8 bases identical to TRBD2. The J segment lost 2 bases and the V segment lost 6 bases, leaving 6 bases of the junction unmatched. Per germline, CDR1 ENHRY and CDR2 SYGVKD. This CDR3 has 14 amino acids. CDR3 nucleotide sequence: TGTGCCATCAGGACTAGCGCTTTAGCCTACGAGCAGTACTTC. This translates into CAIRTSALAYEQYF.

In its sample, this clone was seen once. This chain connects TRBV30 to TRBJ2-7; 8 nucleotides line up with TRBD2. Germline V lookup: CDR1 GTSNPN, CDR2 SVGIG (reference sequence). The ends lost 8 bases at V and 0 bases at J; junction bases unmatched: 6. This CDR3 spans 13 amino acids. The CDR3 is CATITSGSYEQYF. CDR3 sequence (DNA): TGTGCCACCATTACTAGCGGCTCCTACGAGCAGTACTTC.

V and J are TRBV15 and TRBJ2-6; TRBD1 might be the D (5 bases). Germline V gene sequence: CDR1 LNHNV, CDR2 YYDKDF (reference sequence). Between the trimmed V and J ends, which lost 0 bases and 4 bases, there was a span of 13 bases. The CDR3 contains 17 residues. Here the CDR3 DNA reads TGTGCCACCAGCAGAGATTTTCAGGGCTTCGGGGCCAACGTCCTGACTTTC. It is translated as CATSRDFQGFGANVLTF.

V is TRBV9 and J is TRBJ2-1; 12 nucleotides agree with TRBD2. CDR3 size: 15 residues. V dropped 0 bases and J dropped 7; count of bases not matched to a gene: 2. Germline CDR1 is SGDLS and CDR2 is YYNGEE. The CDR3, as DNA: TGTGCCAGCAGCGTAGTGACTAGCGGGAGAAATGAGCAGTTCTTC. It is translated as CASSVVTSGRNEQFF.

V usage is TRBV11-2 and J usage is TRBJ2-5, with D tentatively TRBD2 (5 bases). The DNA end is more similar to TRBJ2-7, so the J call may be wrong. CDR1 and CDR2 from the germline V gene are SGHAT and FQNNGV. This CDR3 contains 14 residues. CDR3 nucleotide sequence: TGTGCCAGCAGCTTAGGTCGGGGATTCTACGAGCAGTACTTC. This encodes CASSLGRGFYEQYF.